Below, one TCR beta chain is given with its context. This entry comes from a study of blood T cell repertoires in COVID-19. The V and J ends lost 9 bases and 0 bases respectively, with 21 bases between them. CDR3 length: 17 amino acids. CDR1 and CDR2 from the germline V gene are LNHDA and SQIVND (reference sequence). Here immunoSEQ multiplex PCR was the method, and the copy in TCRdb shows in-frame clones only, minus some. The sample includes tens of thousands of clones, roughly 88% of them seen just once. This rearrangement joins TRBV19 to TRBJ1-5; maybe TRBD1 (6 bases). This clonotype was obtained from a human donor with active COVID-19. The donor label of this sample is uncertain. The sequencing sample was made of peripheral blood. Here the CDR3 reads CASNQGRGTYSNQPQHF. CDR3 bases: TGTGCCAGCAATCAGGGGAGGGGCACTTATAGCAATCAGCCCCAGCATTTT.